The rows below give T cell receptor beta chains drawn from one sample of a study of neurological immune-mediated disorders. Via MiXCR, TCRdb re-called the 5' RACE reads, giving one row per CDR3 protein. The sample holds more than 20,000 distinct CDR3 sequences, about 13% seen once. Sequenced input: CD4+ T cells from blood. The receptors stem from a female donor with HTLV-1-associated myelopathy (HAM/TSP). Both conserved end residues are part of each CDR3. Fields, in order: J gene, clone size, V gene, D gene, CDR3 protein, CDR3 DNA. A D gene is named only where the DNA matches it firmly. A clone size is listed for some rows: how often the clone was seen (once, few, many), or a class if it is expanded.

TRBJ1-1 many TRBV29-1 TRBD1 CSVEVDRGPYRHTEAFF TGCAGCGTTGAAGTCGACAGGGGACCCTACCGCCACACTGAAGCTTTCTTT
TRBJ2-7 many TRBV27 . CASSPRAGATYEQYF TGTGCCAGCAGTCCCCGGGCAGGGGCTACCTACGAGCAGTACTTC
TRBJ2-5 many TRBV5-1 . CASSGQLAGETQYF TGCGCCAGCTCTGGGCAGCTGGCTGGAGAGACCCAGTACTTC
TRBJ2-5 many TRBV24-1 TRBD2 CATSDVLAGGEETQYF TGTGCCACCAGTGATGTCCTAGCGGGGGGCGAGGAGACCCAGTACTTC
TRBJ2-1 . TRBV7-2 . CASSFYICSARGTMEGLQFF .
TRBJ1-4 medium-sized TRBV7-2 . CASSRGKREKLFF TGTGCCAGCAGCCGGGGGAAACGTGAAAAACTGTTTTTT
TRBJ1-2 many TRBV20-1 TRBD1 CSAEGTGLNYGYTF TGCAGTGCGGAAGGGACAGGCCTTAACTATGGCTACACCTTC
TRBJ1-1 many TRBV7-2 . CASSFQGPLAEAFF TGTGCCAGCAGCTTTCAAGGTCCCCTGGCTGAAGCTTTCTTT
TRBJ1-1 many TRBV18 . CASSQSSMNTEAFF TGTGCCAGCTCACAAAGTTCAATGAACACTGAAGCTTTCTTT
TRBJ2-2 many TRBV5-1 TRBD1 CASSPGTGGGELFF TGCGCCAGCAGCCCCGGGACAGGGGGCGGGGAGCTGTTTTTT
TRBJ2-7 many TRBV2 . CASSDTYEQYF TGTGCCAGCAGTGACACCTACGAGCAGTACTTC
TRBJ2-3 . TRBV20-1 . CSGTSWGDTQYF TGCAGTGGAACATCATGGGGAGATACGCAGTATTTT
TRBJ2-2 many TRBV5-1 . CASSLDKPGLTGELFF TGCGCCAGCAGCTTGGATAAACCAGGGCTCACCGGGGAGCTGTTTTTT
TRBJ2-4 many TRBV20-1 TRBD2 CSARDAGDPVRAKNIQYF TGCAGTGCTAGGGACGCGGGGGATCCAGTAAGGGCCAAAAACATTCAGTACTTC
TRBJ2-7 many TRBV28 TRBD1 CATMRTGDYEQYF TGTGCCACCATGAGGACAGGGGACTACGAGCAGTACTTC
TRBJ1-4 many TRBV20-1 . CSAPRWGTVGEKLFF TGCAGTGCCCCCAGGTGGGGCACGGTCGGGGAAAAACTGTTTTTT
TRBJ1-1 many TRBV20-1 . CSAPRGRTEAFF TGCAGTGCCCCGCGGGGTCGCACTGAAGCTTTCTTT
TRBJ2-1 . TRBV6-5 . CASRGSYNEQFF TGTGCCAGCAGGGGATCCTACAATGAGCAGTTCTTC
TRBJ1-3 many TRBV7-8 . CASSLSTGSGNTIYF TGTGCCAGCAGCTTAAGTACAGGGTCTGGAAACACCATATATTTT
TRBJ2-7 many TRBV20-1 TRBD2 CSARGTSGPSSYEQYF TGCAGTGCTAGGGGGACTAGCGGCCCTAGCTCCTACGAGCAGTACTTC
TRBJ2-5 . TRBV4-2 . CASSQDQAPSIWTQYF TGTGCCAGCAGCCAAGATCAGGCCCCATCCATATGGACCCAGTACTTC
TRBJ1-1 . TRBV20-1 TRBD1 CSAHRTGTYTEAFF TGCAGTGCTCATAGGACAGGGACCTACACTGAAGCTTTCTTT
TRBJ2-2 many TRBV7-2 . CASSPAWGGELFF TGTGCCAGCAGCCCTGCGTGGGGCGGGGAGCTGTTTTTT
TRBJ2-3 many TRBV24-1 TRBD1 CATSDFEGADYTDTQYF TGTGCCACCAGTGATTTTGAGGGGGCGGATTACACAGATACGCAGTATTTT
TRBJ2-2 many TRBV2 . CASRTGPNTGELFF TGTGCCAGCAGGACAGGACCTAACACCGGGGAGCTGTTTTTT
TRBJ2-7 many TRBV20-1 TRBD2 CSATSSSTSGYEQYF TGCAGTGCTACATCATCGTCGACTAGCGGCTACGAGCAGTACTTC
TRBJ1-5 many TRBV20-1 . CSASRGQNQPQHF TGCAGTGCCAGCAGGGGCCAGAATCAGCCCCAGCATTTT
TRBJ1-2 medium-sized TRBV11-2 . CASSLGQDYGYTF TGTGCCAGCAGCTTAGGGCAGGACTATGGCTACACCTTC
TRBJ1-2 many TRBV20-1 TRBD1 CSARSSTGDVGGYTF TGCAGTGCTAGATCCTCGACAGGGGATGTCGGGGGCTACACCTTC